These 22 T cell receptor beta chains were all obtained from the same sample, sequenced in a study of OX40 agonist ivuxolimab in advanced cancers. Sequencing used immunoSEQ multiplex PCR; TCRdb keeps in-frame clones, though not all of them. Of about 100,000 clones listed, around 93% are singletons. Sequences were derived from CD4+ or CD8+ T cells sorted from blood, sampled in a trial of the OX40 agonist ivuxolimab. The receptors were sampled from an adult with an advanced solid tumor such as melanoma, head and neck, liver or kidney cancer.

The V gene is TRBV19, the J gene TRBJ2-1, with D possibly being TRBD1 (5 bases). In germline, CDR1 is LNHDA, CDR2 SQIVND (reference sequence). This CDR3 has 16 amino acids. Trimming stripped 5 bases from V and 0 bases from J, with 14 bases between. CDR3 coding DNA: TGTGCCAGTAGTGGGGCTAACACCCTCTCCTACAATGAGCAGTTCTTC. It is translated as CASSGANTLSYNEQFF.

The CDR3 region is CASSRARLAGGPDTQYF. Written as DNA, the CDR3 is TGTGCCAGCAGCCGAGCCAGACTAGCGGGAGGGCCAGATACGCAGTATTTT. The chain is built from TRBV7-2 and TRBJ2-3, with 14 bases that match TRBD2. Germline V gene data show CDR1 as SGHTA and CDR2 as FQGNSA. The CDR3 loop spans 17 amino acids. V was clipped by 5 bases and J by 4 bases; unmatched bases: 8.

This chain uses TRBV29-1 with TRBJ2-3, with a possible D match to TRBD2 (7 bases). The germline V and J ends were trimmed by 4 bases and 4 bases, with 12 bases remaining between them. Germline V gene data show CDR1 as SQVTM and CDR2 as ANQGSEA. The CDR3 consists of 13 residues. The chain's CDR3 is CSVGRGGADTQYF. CDR3 DNA: TGCAGCGTTGGAAGGGGGGGGGCAGATACGCAGTATTTT.

The chain is built from TRBV11-3 and TRBJ2-1; D perhaps matches TRBD2 (5 bases). Per the germline V gene, CDR1 is SGHNT and CDR2 is YENEEA. Trimming left V 0 bases short and J 0 bases short, with 15 bases between. This CDR3 has 18 residues. In DNA form, the CDR3 reads TGTGCCAGCAGCTTAGATCTCGCCAGTGGGAGCTCCTACAATGAGCAGTTCTTC. Its protein is CASSLDLASGSSYNEQFF.

This chain joins TRBV18 and TRBJ2-2; perhaps TRBD1 as D (8 bases). Trimming cost V 3 bases and J 7 bases, with 24 bases left between them. Germline CDR1 KGHSH, CDR2 LQKENI. The CDR3 is 18 amino acids. As DNA, the CDR3 is TGTGCCAGCTCACCGGAACTAGCGACCCCCGGGACAGGCGGGGAGCTGTTTTTT. Translated: CASSPELATPGTGGELFF.

The gene calls are TRBV30 and TRBJ1-4; D is perhaps TRBD1 (5 bases). Trimming left V 3 bases short and J 3 bases short, with 23 bases between. CDR3 length equals 18 residues. CDR1 is GTSNPN, CDR2 SVGIG, per germline (reference sequence). The CDR3 nucleotides read TGTGCCTGGAGGTGTTGGTCAGGGCCGGTACCGCCTAATGAAAAACTGTTTTTT. Encoded protein: CAWRCWSGPVPPNEKLFF.

This clone has more than one count but fewer than ten. V usage is TRBV5-4 and J usage is TRBJ1-1; D not certain. The germline V gene has CDR1 SGHNT and CDR2 YYREEE (reference sequence). There are 12 residues in the CDR3. V lost 4 bases, J lost 6 bases, and 10 bases lay in between. The CDR3 reads CASSRRTAEAFF. CDR3 DNA: TGTGCCAGCAGCCGTAGGACTGCTGAAGCTTTCTTT.

This rearrangement joins TRBV28 to TRBJ1-2; a possible D gene is TRBD1 (6 bases). The CDR3 totals 12 residues. Germline CDR1 reads MDHEN; CDR2 reads SYDVKM. The V gene lost 5 bases and the J gene lost 8 bases, with 12 bases spanning the gap. CDR3 amino acids: CASSPRDKGYTF. In DNA form, the CDR3 reads TGTGCCAGCAGTCCCCGGGACAAGGGCTACACCTTC.

The V call is TRBV6-5, the J call TRBJ1-5; D is undetermined. Germline V gene lookup returns CDR1 MNHEY and CDR2 SVGAGI. Deletions cut 4 bases from V and 1 base from J, with 8 bases between. This CDR3 comprises 14 residues. CDR3 amino acids: CASSSRQSNQPQHF. DNA of the CDR3: TGTGCCAGCAGTTCCCGACAAAGCAATCAGCCCCAGCATTTT.

The CDR3 here is CASSIEEGVRAKNIQYF. CDR3 bases: TGTGCCAGTAGTATAGAGGAGGGTGTCCGTGCCAAAAACATTCAGTACTTC. The chain carries TRBV19 and TRBJ2-4; a possible D gene is TRBD2 (6 bases). V shed 0 bases and J shed 1 base, with 13 bases lying between them. Germline V CDR1 and CDR2: LNHDA, SQIVND (reference sequence). The CDR3 has 17 residues. The variable domain in full, with the rest retrieved from reference TRBV19 and TRBJ2-4, is DGGITQSPKYLFRKEGQNVTLSCEQNLNHDAMYWYRQDPGQGLRLIYYSQIVNDFQKGDIAEGYSVSREKKESFPLTVTSAQKNPTAFYLCASSIEEGVRAKNIQYFGAGTRLSVL.

The chain uses TRBV2 and TRBJ2-7; D may match TRBD1 or TRBD2 (5 bases each). Germline V gene data show CDR1 as SNHLY and CDR2 as FYNNEI. V was clipped by 3 bases and J by 6 bases, with 15 bases between them. The CDR3 length is 14 residues. The CDR3 reads CASSDERGVGEQYF. The CDR3 DNA is TGTGCCAGCAGTGACGAGAGAGGGGTCGGCGAGCAGTACTTC.

The chain joins TRBV27 to TRBJ2-1; perhaps D is TRBD1 or TRBD2 (5 bases each). CDR1 is MNHEY, CDR2 SMNVEV, per germline (reference sequence). V lost 1 base and J 0 bases, leaving 13 bases between the germline ends. CDR3 length: 17 amino acids. Written as DNA, the CDR3 is TGTGCCAGCAGTTTATTAGCTTTGGGGGACTCCTACAATGAGCAGTTCTTC. Translated: CASSLLALGDSYNEQFF.

The CDR3 loop reads CASSIMGAVDSPLHF. For the CDR3, the DNA is TGTGCCAGTAGTATAATGGGGGCGGTTGATTCACCCCTCCACTTT. This chain links TRBV19 with TRBJ1-6, with D maybe TRBD1 (6 bases). Germline values: CDR1 LNHDA, CDR2 SQIVND (reference sequence). The CDR3 consists of 15 residues. V was pared by 2 bases and J by 8 bases, with 13 bases between.

This chain uses TRBV7-2 with TRBJ1-6; D not certain. In germline, CDR1 is SGHTA, CDR2 FQGNSA. V was clipped by 3 bases and J by 9 bases, with 3 bases between them. This CDR3 is built from 11 residues. The CDR3: CASSFRSPLHF. The CDR3 DNA sequence: TGTGCCAGCAGCTTTCGTTCACCCCTCCACTTT.

The chain combines TRBV11-1 with TRBJ2-5, with a tentative D call TRBD2 (6 bases). Trimming took off 4 bases at V and 5 bases at J, with 11 bases between the two ends. Germline V gene data show CDR1 as SGHAT and CDR2 as FQDESV (reference sequence). The CDR3 runs 13 residues. CDR3 sequence: CASSWDWKETQYF. Written as DNA, the CDR3 is TGTGCCAGCAGCTGGGACTGGAAGGAGACCCAGTACTTC. Filled out from reference TRBV11-1 and TRBJ2-5, the complete variable domain reads EAEVAQSPRYKITEKSQAVAFWCDPISGHATLYWYRQILGQGPELLVQFQDESVVDDSQLPKDRFSAERLKGVDSTLKIQPAELGDSAMYLCASSWDWKETQYFGPGTRLLVL.

This clone was counted once. The V gene is TRBV5-1, the J gene TRBJ2-7, with TRBD2 as a possible D gene (6 bases). V shed 4 bases and J shed 6 bases, with 17 bases lying between them. Looked up from germline, CDR1 is SGHRS and CDR2 is YFSETQ. This CDR3 is built from 14 residues. CDR3 sequence (DNA): TGCGCCAGCAGCCCTGGGGCGGGATCCGTCGAGCAGTACTTC. It codes for CASSPGAGSVEQYF.

The gene calls are TRBV6-5 and TRBJ2-2; D tentatively reads TRBD1 or TRBD2 (5 bases each). CDR1 and CDR2 (germline): MNHEY, SVGAGI. There are 14 residues in the CDR3. Trimming cost V 6 bases and J 7 bases, with 15 bases left between them. In nucleotides, the CDR3 is TGTGCCAGCAGATCCATTACTGGGGGCGGGGAGCTGTTTTTT. Translation: CASRSITGGGELFF.

In this sample, this clone turned up once. The chain links TRBV6-1 to TRBJ1-1; possible D gene TRBD1, 6 bases. The CDR3 has 20 amino acids. Germline V gene data show CDR1 as MNHNS and CDR2 as SASEGT. Deletions cut 3 bases from V and 4 bases from J, with 30 bases between. CDR3 in DNA: TGTGCCAGCAGTGATATACGGAGAGTTGCTTTGAAGGGGGGAACCACTGAAGCTTTCTTT. This encodes CASSDIRRVALKGGTTEAFF.

The chain combines TRBV5-1 with TRBJ2-7; 10 nucleotides line up with TRBD1. V was clipped by 1 base and J by 7 bases; unmatched bases: 8. CDR1 is SGHRS, CDR2 YFSETQ, per germline. This CDR3 comprises 15 residues. The CDR3 loop is CASSLRPGTGAEQYF. The CDR3 coding sequence is TGCGCCAGCAGCTTGCGTCCCGGGACAGGGGCAGAGCAGTACTTC.

This chain joins TRBV29-1 and TRBJ2-5, with unresolved D. This CDR3 comprises 13 residues. The germline CDR1 and CDR2 sequences are SQVTM and ANQGSEA. With 6 bases removed from V and 1 base from J, the gap between germline ends came to 12 bases. In DNA, the CDR3 is TGCAGCGTCCGGGCCCGGCCCCAAGAGACCCAGTACTTC. Translation: CSVRARPQETQYF. The whole variable domain, remainder taken from reference TRBV29-1 and TRBJ2-5, is SAVISQKPSRDICQRGTSLTIQCQVDSQVTMMFWYRQQPGQSLTLIATANQGSEATYESGFVIDKFPISRPNLTFSTLTVSNMSPEDSSIYLCSVRARPQETQYFGPGTRLLVL.

The rearrangement links TRBV28 to TRBJ2-7; D not certain. Germline assignment: CDR1 MDHEN and CDR2 SYDVKM. The CDR3 sequence is 12 residues long. The germline V and J ends were trimmed by 9 bases and 3 bases, with 12 bases remaining between them. The CDR3 is CASGDGNYEQYF. The CDR3 nucleotides read TGTGCCAGTGGCGACGGAAACTACGAGCAGTACTTC.

V gene TRBV7-3 combines with J gene TRBJ2-1, with D unclear. Trimming stripped 2 bases from V and 0 bases from J, with 8 bases between. CDR1 is SGHTA, CDR2 FQGTGA, per germline. CDR3 length: 15 amino acids. The CDR3 loop is CASSLLGSSYNEQFF. Here the CDR3 DNA reads TGTGCCAGCAGCTTATTAGGAAGCTCCTACAATGAGCAGTTCTTC.